This passage covers 18 T cell receptor beta chains from one sample sequenced in a study of OX40 agonist ivuxolimab in advanced cancers. The data were produced by immunoSEQ multiplex PCR, yet TCRdb's version contains in-frame clones alone and is incomplete. The sample consists of tens of thousands of clones, about 92% of them appearing once. This specimen was CD4+ or CD8+ T cells sorted from blood, taken in a trial of the OX40 agonist ivuxolimab. These receptors were collected from an adult with an advanced solid tumor such as melanoma, head and neck, liver or kidney cancer.

This chain links TRBV19 with TRBJ1-1; D might be TRBD1 (6 bases). The V end lost 4 bases, the J end lost 4 bases, and 16 bases lay between the germline ends. CDR1 and CDR2 (germline): LNHDA, SQIVND (reference sequence). CDR3 size: 15 residues. CDR3 sequence reads: CASSRAGELITEAFF. CDR3 bases: TGTGCCAGTAGTAGGGCAGGGGAATTGATCACTGAAGCTTTCTTT.

This CDR3 reads CASSLSTGGGSPLHF. The CDR3 DNA reads as TGTGCCAGCAGTTTGTCGACAGGGGGCGGATCACCCCTCCACTTT. V usage is TRBV27 and J usage is TRBJ1-6; 10 bases are shared with TRBD1. Unmatched junction bases numbered 6, after V lost 3 bases and J lost 10 bases. The CDR3 covers 15 residues. Germline lookup yields CDR1 MNHEY and CDR2 SMNVEV (reference sequence).

The chain employs TRBV15 and TRBJ1-5, with D perhaps matching TRBD1 (6 bases). Germline values: CDR1 LNHNV, CDR2 YYDKDF (reference sequence). Trimming removed 7 bases from V and 4 bases from J, with 17 bases in between. The CDR3 sequence is 15 residues long. The CDR3, as DNA: TGTGCCACCAACCCGGGGGGGGGCGCAAATCAGCCCCAGCATTTT. This translates into CATNPGGGANQPQHF. Looking up the rest from reference TRBV15 and TRBJ1-5 gives the full variable domain: DAMVIQNPRYQVTQFGKPVTLSCSQTLNHNVMYWYQQKSSQAPKLLFHYYDKDFNNEADTPDNFQSRRPNTSFCFLDIRSPGLGDTAMYLCATNPGGGANQPQHFGDGTRLSIL.

The chain is built from TRBV4-3 and TRBJ1-4, with D unresolved. The CDR3 runs to 15 residues. The V gene's germline CDR1 is LGHNA and CDR2 YSLEER. Deletions cut 4 bases from V and 4 bases from J, with 13 bases between. The CDR3 reads CASSLNTDDNEKLFF. In DNA form, the CDR3 reads TGCGCCAGCAGCCTTAACACCGACGATAATGAAAAACTGTTTTTT.

The rearrangement links TRBV29-1 to TRBJ1-2, with D uncertain. The CDR3 extends over 11 amino acids. V lost 4 bases and J 6 bases, leaving 9 bases between the germline ends. Germline V gives CDR1 SQVTM, CDR2 ANQGSEA. CDR3 sequence: CSVGEIHGYTF. CDR3 in DNA: TGCAGCGTTGGGGAGATTCATGGCTACACCTTC.

V usage is TRBV4-1 and J usage is TRBJ2-2; D perhaps matches TRBD1 (6 bases). Germline assignment: CDR1 MGHRA and CDR2 YSYEKL. The V gene lost 4 bases and the J gene lost 2 bases, with 14 bases spanning the gap. CDR3 length: 16 residues. The CDR3: CASSRLGTQNTGELFF. CDR3 nucleotide sequence: TGCGCCAGCAGCCGCTTAGGGACACAAAACACCGGGGAGCTGTTTTTT.

With regard to this clone: In the same sample, other DNA sequences code for this CDR3. The chain is built from TRBV9 and TRBJ1-1; D remains unclear. The CDR3 loop spans 13 amino acids. Germline V gene data show CDR1 as SGDLS and CDR2 as YYNGEE. Trimming left V 0 bases short and J 3 bases short, with 6 bases between. The CDR3 nucleotides read TGTGCCAGCAGCGTAGGAGGGTACACTGAAGCTTTCTTT. This translates into CASSVGGYTEAFF.

The chain has TRBV7-9 and TRBJ2-3; D is ambiguous. Germline V gene lookup returns CDR1 SEHNR and CDR2 FQNEAQ (reference sequence). CDR3 length equals 12 residues. Trimming took 3 bases from V and 5 from J, leaving 6 bases between them. Here the CDR3 DNA reads TGTGCCAGCAGCTTCGATGGAGATACGCAGTATTTT. This encodes CASSFDGDTQYF.

The chain uses TRBV27 and TRBJ2-1, with a possible D match to TRBD1 (6 bases). Germline CDR1 is MNHEY and CDR2 is SMNVEV (reference sequence). V lost 2 bases, J lost 13 bases, and 15 bases lay in between. CDR3 size: 13 residues. The CDR3 region is CASSLASGAPQFF. For the CDR3, the DNA is TGTGCCAGCAGTTTAGCCTCAGGGGCCCCCCAGTTCTTC.

This sequence joins TRBV7-2 and TRBJ1-2; tentative D call: TRBD1 (5 bases). Germline assignment: CDR1 SGHTA and CDR2 FQGNSA. The CDR3 runs to 11 residues. Trimming cost V 5 bases and J 8 bases, with 9 bases left between them. CDR3: CASSRTGGYTF. The CDR3 bases are TGTGCCAGCAGCCGAACAGGCGGCTACACCTTC.

This chain uses TRBV19 with TRBJ2-7; TRBD1 is a possible D gene (6 bases). The CDR3 runs to 16 residues. Germline CDR1 LNHDA, CDR2 SQIVND (reference sequence). Trimming stripped 1 base from V and 1 base from J, with 14 bases between. In DNA form, the CDR3 reads TGTGCCAGTAGTATAGGCAGGGGCGCCAATTCCTACGAGCAGTACTTC. Translating it yields CASSIGRGANSYEQYF.

The chain carries TRBV11-2 and TRBJ2-5, with D perhaps TRBD2 (6 bases). V dropped 2 bases and J dropped 3 bases, with 13 bases sitting between them. Germline CDR1 SGHAT, CDR2 FQNNGV. CDR3 length: 15 amino acids. The DNA of the CDR3 is TGTGCCAGCAGCTTAATGGGGAGGCTCGAAGAGACCCAGTACTTC. Translated: CASSLMGRLEETQYF.

This clone showed up just once. This rearrangement joins TRBV28 to TRBJ1-6, with D possibly being TRBD1 (5 bases). CDR3 length: 15 amino acids. Trimming removed 6 bases at V and 0 bases at J, with 9 bases between. Germline lookup yields CDR1 MDHEN and CDR2 SYDVKM. The CDR3 is CASRGAASYNSPLHF. The CDR3 region has the DNA TGTGCCAGCAGAGGGGCGGCCTCCTATAATTCACCCCTCCACTTT. The full variable domain, with the rest looked up from reference TRBV28 and TRBJ1-6, is DVKVTQSSRYLVKRTGEKVFLECVQDMDHENMFWYRQDPGLGLRLIYFSYDVKMKEKGDIPEGYSVSREKKERFSLILESASTNQTSMYLCASRGAASYNSPLHFGNGTRLTVT.

The chain carries TRBV19 and TRBJ2-7; 8 bases fit TRBD1. The CDR3 is 15 residues long. Germline V gene sequence: CDR1 LNHDA, CDR2 SQIVND (reference sequence). V shed 5 bases, J shed 0 bases, and the junction held 6 bases outside the gene matches. CDR3 coding DNA: TGTGCCAGTAGTGTCCGGGACAGGCCCTCCTACGAGCAGTACTTC. It codes for CASSVRDRPSYEQYF.

The genes are TRBV7-9 and TRBJ2-3; no reliable D call. Trimming removed 5 bases at V and 5 bases at J, with 17 bases between. Germline V gene lookup returns CDR1 SEHNR and CDR2 FQNEAQ (reference sequence). The CDR3 extends over 15 amino acids. This CDR3 is CASSPWATAGDTQYF. DNA for the CDR3: TGTGCCAGCAGCCCCTGGGCCACAGCCGGAGATACGCAGTATTTT. Variable domain in full (rest from reference TRBV7-9 and TRBJ2-3): DTGVSQNPRHKITKRGQNVTFRCDPISEHNRLYWYRQTLGQGPEFLTYFQNEAQLEKSRLLSDRFSAERPKGSFSTLEIQRTEQGDSAMYLCASSPWATAGDTQYFGPGTRLTVL.

The chain employs TRBV11-2 and TRBJ2-2; possibly TRBD2 for D (6 bases). Trimming took off 1 base at V and 2 bases at J, with 14 bases between the two ends. CDR3 size: 17 residues. CDR1 and CDR2 from the germline V gene are SGHAT and FQNNGV. The CDR3 region has the DNA TGTGCCAGCAGCTTAGGGAGGGGTAGCGCTAACACCGGGGAGCTGTTTTTT. This translates into CASSLGRGSANTGELFF.

The CDR3 sequence: CASTTGSLTDTQYF. The CDR3 DNA reads TGTGCCAGCACCACAGGGTCTCTCACAGATACGCAGTATTTT. The chain is built from TRBV7-8 and TRBJ2-3; D is possibly TRBD1 (6 bases). The germline gives CDR1 SGHVS, CDR2 FQNEAQ. The CDR3 consists of 14 residues. Trimming left V 7 bases short and J 2 bases short, with 13 bases between.

V gene TRBV5-8 combines with J gene TRBJ2-7, with D hard to call. The CDR3 has 12 amino acids. Germline V gives CDR1 SGHTS, CDR2 YDEGEE. V was pared by 1 base and J by 5 bases, with 7 bases between. The CDR3 region is CASSLPFDEQYF. In DNA, the CDR3 is TGTGCCAGCAGCTTGCCGTTTGACGAGCAGTACTTC.